This entry lists 15 T cell receptor beta chains sequenced from one sample in a study of long-term antiretroviral therapy in people with HIV. With survey level as its setting, the immunoSEQ assay was v3.0. The repertoire was sequenced with immunoSEQ multiplex PCR; TCRdb's copy has only in-frame clones and lacks some. The data hold about 33,000 clones, with 90% to 97% observed a single time. The input for sequencing was unsorted PBMCs, taken approximately 6.6 years after starting antiretroviral therapy. These receptors all stem from a man aged 30 to 39 with HIV.

The V call is TRBV2, the J call TRBJ1-5, with D hard to call. Trimming removed 1 base at V and 10 bases at J, with 11 bases between. The CDR3 totals 13 residues. Germline V gene data show CDR1 as SNHLY and CDR2 as FYNNEI. CDR3 amino acids: CASSEGIISPQHF. The CDR3 DNA is TGTGCCAGCAGTGAAGGGATTATCAGCCCCCAGCATTTT.

The rearrangement links TRBV11-2 to TRBJ1-6, with D possibly matching TRBD1 (6 bases). V lost 5 bases and J 7 bases, leaving 15 bases between the germline ends. This CDR3 has 15 residues. Germline V lookup: CDR1 SGHAT, CDR2 FQNNGV. The CDR3 spells CASSTLDSYNSPLHF. CDR3 nucleotides: TGTGCCAGCAGCACACTGGACAGCTACAATTCACCCCTCCACTTT.

J is TRBJ1-1 and V is TRBV5-1; 7 bases map to TRBD1. Germline values: CDR1 SGHRS, CDR2 YFSETQ. CDR3 size: 17 residues. Germline trimming cut 0 bases from V and 1 base from J; bases unmatched to any gene: 9. The CDR3 DNA reads as TGCGCCAGCAGCTTGGGGATGACAGGGAGGTGGAACACTGAAGCTTTCTTT. Encoded protein: CASSLGMTGRWNTEAFF.

V and J are TRBV30 and TRBJ1-1; maybe TRBD1 (5 bases). The CDR3 covers 13 residues. Trimming shortened V by 0 bases and J by 4 bases, and 9 bases separated the two germline ends. Germline-derived CDR1 and CDR2 are GTSNPN and SVGIG (reference sequence). The CDR3 is CAWSVPGPTEAFF. The DNA of the CDR3 is TGTGCCTGGAGTGTACCAGGGCCCACTGAAGCTTTCTTT.

The chain carries TRBV6-6 and TRBJ1-5; D gene uncertain. Between the trimmed V and J ends, which lost 6 bases and 1 base, there was a span of 7 bases. The V gene's germline CDR1 is MNHNY and CDR2 SVGAGI (reference sequence). The CDR3 runs 13 residues. CDR3 amino acids: CASRRSSNQPQHF. The CDR3 coding sequence is TGTGCCAGCAGAAGATCGAGCAATCAGCCCCAGCATTTT.

This clone was detected only once. V usage is TRBV5-4 and J usage is TRBJ2-7; 7 positions agree with TRBD1. CDR1 is SGHNT, CDR2 YYREEE, per germline (reference sequence). The CDR3 is made up of 16 amino acids. V lost 4 bases and J lost 0; bases outside the gene matches: 10. The CDR3 DNA reads as TGTGCCAGCAGCCCTAGGACAGGCCGACACTCCTACGAGCAGTACTTC. Translation gives CASSPRTGRHSYEQYF.

This rearrangement joins TRBV2 to TRBJ2-7; 12 bases fit TRBD2. V was pared by 7 bases and J by 0 bases, with 10 bases of the junction left unmatched. CDR1 SNHLY and CDR2 FYNNEI come from the germline V gene. The CDR3 totals 17 residues. CDR3 sequence reads: CASIPSGGAISSYEQYF. In DNA form, the CDR3 reads TGTGCCAGCATCCCTAGCGGGGGGGCAATAAGCTCCTACGAGCAGTACTTC.

V is TRBV18 and J is TRBJ2-5, with D unresolved. This CDR3 is built from 14 residues. Germline V CDR1 and CDR2: KGHSH, LQKENI. Trimming took off 0 bases at V and 4 bases at J, with 9 bases between the two ends. The CDR3 spells CASSPPGSPETQYF. In nucleotides, the CDR3 is TGTGCCAGCTCACCACCGGGGTCCCCAGAGACCCAGTACTTC.

V and J are TRBV19 and TRBJ2-1; 8 bases are a match to TRBD2. The CDR3 runs 14 residues. V lost 1 base, J lost 9 bases, and 5 bases stayed unmatched. Germline CDR1 is LNHDA and CDR2 is SQIVND (reference sequence). The CDR3 DNA reads as TGTGCCAGTAGTATAGTGTCAGCGGGAGTTGAGCAGTTCTTC. Its translation: CASSIVSAGVEQFF.

Here the CDR3 DNA reads TGTGCCAGCAGCTCGCAATTCAGCGGGAGCGGCACCGGGGAGCTGTTTTTT. Translated, it gives CASSSQFSGSGTGELFF. The rearrangement joins TRBV7-9 to TRBJ2-2; 8 bases agree with TRBD2. The germline V gene encodes CDR1 SEHNR and CDR2 FQNEAQ (reference sequence). The CDR3 spans 17 residues. V dropped 4 bases and J dropped 4; count of bases not matched to a gene: 11. The whole variable domain, filled in from reference TRBV7-9 and TRBJ2-2, reads DTGVSQNPRHKITKRGQNVTFRCDPISEHNRLYWYRQTLGQGPEFLTYFQNEAQLEKSRLLSDRFSAERPKGSFSTLEIQRTEQGDSAMYLCASSSQFSGSGTGELFFGEGSRLTVL.

This chain links TRBV29-1 with TRBJ1-1; no firm D call. The length of the CDR3 is 15 residues. Germline V CDR1 and CDR2: SQVTM, ANQGSEA. V shed 4 bases and J shed 4 bases, with 19 bases lying between them. CDR3 DNA: TGCAGCGTTGTGCCGTCAACCTATTCAACCACTGAAGCTTTCTTT. It specifies CSVVPSTYSTTEAFF.

The rearrangement links TRBV2 to TRBJ2-7, with a possible D match to TRBD2 (6 bases). Trimming removed 7 bases at V and 2 bases at J, with 15 bases between. The CDR3 runs to 14 residues. Germline lookup yields CDR1 SNHLY and CDR2 FYNNEI. CDR3 bases: TGTGCCAGCATTTGGGGACTGCGACCCTACGAGCAGTACTTC. Amino acid sequence: CASIWGLRPYEQYF. The full variable domain, rest sourced from reference TRBV2 and TRBJ2-7, is EPEVTQTPSHQVTQMGQEVILRCVPISNHLYFYWYRQILGQKVEFLVSFYNNEISEKSEIFDDQFSVERPDGSNFTLKIRSTKLEDSAMYFCASIWGLRPYEQYFGPGTRLTVT.

The V gene is TRBV18, the J gene TRBJ2-1; 11 bases agree with TRBD2. There are 15 residues in the CDR3. Germline CDR1 KGHSH, CDR2 LQKENI. The V gene end was trimmed by 6 bases and the J gene end by 4 bases; junction bases not matched to a gene: 5. This chain's CDR3 is CASSYGLAGYNEQFF. The DNA for the CDR3 is TGTGCCAGCTCGTATGGACTAGCGGGTTACAATGAGCAGTTCTTC.

The genes are TRBV2 and TRBJ2-7, with TRBD2 as a possible D gene (6 bases). Germline CDR1 SNHLY, CDR2 FYNNEI. The CDR3 contains 14 residues. The V and J ends lost 5 bases and 7 bases respectively, with 18 bases between them. The CDR3 here is CASSTPRKAGEQYF. The CDR3, as DNA: TGTGCCAGCAGTACCCCCCGGAAGGCGGGGGAGCAGTACTTC.

The rearrangement links TRBV5-1 to TRBJ2-7; D unresolved. The CDR3 spans 12 residues. Germline assignment: CDR1 SGHRS and CDR2 YFSETQ. Deletions cut 3 bases from V and 0 bases from J, with 4 bases between. CDR3 in amino acids: CASSSPSYEQYF. The CDR3 region has the DNA TGCGCCAGCAGCTCCCCCTCCTACGAGCAGTACTTC.